This TCR beta chain was identified during a study of long-term antiretroviral therapy in people with HIV. Treatment for all HIV-infected participants took place in the United States. General observations from the study: Within the repertoire, clones expanded before ART were dominant at all time points. Relative to control repertoires, HIV repertoires exhibited narrower CDR3 length ranges. In samples taken after ART, diversity increased but remained below transplant donor control levels.

The run of the v3.0 immunoSEQ assay was at survey level. The repertoire was sequenced with immunoSEQ multiplex PCR; TCRdb's copy has only in-frame clones and lacks some. Of some 26,000 clones in the sample, 76% were seen once. In regard to this clone: No antigen is known for it.

Germline CDR1 and CDR2: LNHDA and SQIVND (reference sequence). J was trimmed by 3 bases and V by 8 bases; bases with no gene match: 4. The length of the CDR3 is 13 residues. Sequences were derived from unsorted PBMCs, sampled 1.1 years before starting antiretroviral therapy. The clonotype originates from a middle-aged woman with HIV. This chain joins TRBV19 and TRBJ1-3; 7 nucleotides match TRBD1. The CDR3 reads CASETGVGNTIYF. The CDR3 DNA is TGTGCCAGTGAAACAGGGGTTGGAAACACCATATATTTT.